The 22 T cell receptor beta chains given below trace back to one sample, sequenced in a study of cytomegalovirus exposure and HLA in healthy donors. In the PCR, 60 Vbeta and 13 Jbeta primers were used. Using immunoSEQ multiplex PCR, the repertoire was profiled, and TCRdb retains in-frame clones only, with some absent. The sample includes 200,000 or so clones, approximately 79% of them seen just once. The sequenced sample consisted of PBMCs. The source of these receptors is a girl aged 2-10 years in good health and CMV-seronegative.

The V and J genes are TRBV6-5 and TRBJ1-1, with D possibly matching TRBD1 (5 bases). Germline V lookup: CDR1 MNHEY, CDR2 SVGAGI. This CDR3 is built from 15 residues. The V and J ends lost 2 bases and 5 bases respectively, with 15 bases between them. CDR3 protein: CASSYLGSSGTEAFF. The CDR3 nucleotides read TGTGCCAGCAGTTACCTCGGGAGTTCAGGGACTGAAGCTTTCTTT.

This clone occurred a few times. The gene calls are TRBV6-1 and TRBJ2-7; 7 positions agree with TRBD1. Losses at the gene ends were 0 bases for V and 7 bases for J; bases not matched to a gene: 9. The CDR3 extends over 15 amino acids. Germline CDR1 and CDR2: MNHNS and SASEGT. CDR3 protein: CASSEAGDREQEQYF. In nucleotides, the CDR3 is TGTGCCAGCAGTGAAGCGGGCGACAGGGAACAAGAGCAGTACTTC.

The rearrangement uses TRBV5-1 and TRBJ1-2; TRBD1 matches at 11 bases. Trimming at V came to 4 bases and at J to 7 bases, leaving 9 bases not matched to a gene. Germline V CDR1 and CDR2: SGHRS, YFSETQ. CDR3 length: 15 amino acids. The CDR3 loop reads CASSQPGTGGIGYTF. Written as DNA, the CDR3 is TGCGCCAGCAGCCAACCCGGGACAGGGGGAATTGGCTACACCTTC. Looking up the rest from reference TRBV5-1 and TRBJ1-2 gives the full variable domain: KAGVTQTPRYLIKTRGQQVTLSCSPISGHRSVSWYQQTPGQGLQFLFEYFSETQRNKGNFPGRFSGRQFSNSRSEMNVSTLELGDSALYLCASSQPGTGGIGYTFGSGTRLTVV.

The rearrangement links TRBV10-3 to TRBJ1-5, with TRBD1 matching 11 bases. The germline gives CDR1 ENHRY, CDR2 SYGVKD. The V gene end was trimmed by 8 bases and the J gene end by 5 bases; junction bases not matched to a gene: 8. This CDR3 comprises 15 residues. The CDR3 DNA follows: TGTGCCATCGGACAGGGGGCGCGGGCCGATCAGCCCCAGCATTTT. This encodes CAIGQGARADQPQHF.

The chain couples TRBV6-1 to TRBJ1-1; maybe TRBD1 (5 bases). CDR3 size: 13 residues. Trimming cost V 7 bases and J 6 bases, with 15 bases left between them. Germline CDR1 and CDR2: MNHNS and SASEGT. The CDR3 region is CASIFTGYAEAFF. CDR3 DNA sequence: TGTGCCAGCATTTTCACAGGATATGCTGAAGCTTTCTTT.

This chain uses TRBV19 with TRBJ2-3, with D perhaps TRBD2 (6 bases). V lost 4 bases and J lost 0, with 11 bases in between. CDR1 and CDR2 (germline): LNHDA, SQIVND (reference sequence). The length of the CDR3 is 15 residues. CDR3 nucleotide sequence: TGTGCCAGTAGTACCGGGACTCTAAGCACAGATACGCAGTATTTT. Amino acid sequence: CASSTGTLSTDTQYF.

The J gene is TRBJ2-5, the V gene TRBV4-1; D is possibly TRBD2 (7 bases). V dropped 0 bases and J dropped 5 bases, with 13 bases sitting between them. In germline, CDR1 is MGHRA, CDR2 YSYEKL. CDR3 length: 15 amino acids. In DNA, the CDR3 is TGCGCCAGCAGCCAAGATTTAGGGGGGGGTGAGACCCAGTACTTC. It yields the protein CASSQDLGGGETQYF.

The chain is built from TRBV11-2 and TRBJ1-2, with D possibly being TRBD1 (6 bases). V was clipped by 1 base and J by 1 base, with 10 bases between them. The CDR3 has 15 residues. The V gene's germline CDR1 is SGHAT and CDR2 FQNNGV. The CDR3: CASSLAGESNYGYTF. CDR3 in DNA: TGTGCCAGCAGCTTAGCAGGGGAAAGTAACTATGGCTACACCTTC.

In this sample, this clone turned up a few times. The CDR3 reads CASSSQGLSGANVLTF. The CDR3 DNA reads TGTGCCAGCAGCTCCCAGGGGCTGTCTGGGGCCAACGTCCTGACTTTC. The J gene is TRBJ2-6, the V gene TRBV5-5; D perhaps matches TRBD1 (6 bases). The CDR3 length is 16 residues. Germline loops: CDR1 SGHKS, CDR2 YYEKEE (reference sequence). Trimming took 3 bases from V and 1 from J, leaving 11 bases between them.

The V call is TRBV5-1, the J call TRBJ1-2; 8 bases match TRBD1. V was clipped by 0 bases and J by 6 bases; unmatched bases: 4. This CDR3 comprises 14 residues. CDR1 is SGHRS and CDR2 is YFSETQ in the germline V gene. The chain's CDR3 is CASSLETGENGYTF. CDR3 bases: TGCGCCAGCAGCTTGGAGACAGGGGAAAATGGCTACACCTTC. Full variable domain (rest looked up from reference TRBV5-1 and TRBJ1-2): KAGVTQTPRYLIKTRGQQVTLSCSPISGHRSVSWYQQTPGQGLQFLFEYFSETQRNKGNFPGRFSGRQFSNSRSEMNVSTLELGDSALYLCASSLETGENGYTFGSGTRLTVV.

V gene TRBV7-6 combines with J gene TRBJ2-2, with D possibly matching TRBD1 (5 bases). The CDR3 loop spans 16 amino acids. The V end lost 0 bases, the J end lost 6 bases, and 14 bases lay between the germline ends. Germline loops: CDR1 SGHVS, CDR2 FNYEAQ. The CDR3 protein is CASSLALGQGSGELFF. Written as DNA, the CDR3 is TGTGCCAGCAGCTTAGCGCTTGGTCAGGGTTCCGGGGAGCTGTTTTTT.

The chain has TRBV28 and TRBJ2-1; D is unresolved. CDR1 and CDR2 (germline): MDHEN, SYDVKM. V lost 4 bases, J lost 7 bases, and 8 bases lay in between. The CDR3 length is 12 residues. DNA of the CDR3: TGTGCCAGCAGTTACGGGTGGAATGAGCAGTTCTTC. The encoded protein is CASSYGWNEQFF.

The chain carries TRBV4-1 and TRBJ1-1; a weak D match, TRBD1 (5 bases). Germline-derived CDR1 and CDR2 are MGHRA and YSYEKL. V lost 4 bases to trimming and J lost 1 base, with 19 bases between them. The CDR3 runs to 17 residues. This chain's CDR3 is CASSPILSRGTNTEAFF. The CDR3 DNA sequence: TGCGCCAGCAGCCCAATCCTTTCTAGGGGCACGAACACTGAAGCTTTCTTT.

The CDR3 DNA follows: TGTGCCAGCAGCCCAGGGGGCAGTCACACTGAAGCTTTCTTT. Translating it yields CASSPGGSHTEAFF. The V call is TRBV7-6, the J call TRBJ1-1; 8 nucleotides match TRBD1. With V trimmed by 5 bases and J by 3 bases, 5 bases remained unmatched. Per germline, CDR1 SGHVS and CDR2 FNYEAQ. This CDR3 is 14 amino acids long.

In DNA form, the CDR3 reads TGTGCCAGCAGCGCCCTAGACAGGAGACCTAACTATGGCTACACCTTC. Encoded protein: CASSALDRRPNYGYTF. The rearrangement uses TRBV5-6 and TRBJ1-2, with D perhaps matching TRBD1 (6 bases). Germline V gives CDR1 SGHDT, CDR2 YYEEEE. V gave up 4 bases and J gave up 0 bases, with 16 bases separating them. The CDR3 is made up of 16 amino acids.

The rearrangement links TRBV7-2 to TRBJ1-2, with D uncertain. There are 12 residues in the CDR3. CDR1 and CDR2 (germline): SGHTA, FQGNSA. V was clipped by 1 base and J by 5 bases, with 5 bases between them. CDR3 sequence reads: CASSLGEYGYTF. The CDR3 region has the DNA TGTGCCAGCAGCTTAGGCGAGTATGGCTACACCTTC. Variable domain in full (rest from reference TRBV7-2 and TRBJ1-2): GAGVSQSPSNKVTEKGKDVELRCDPISGHTALYWYRQSLGQGLEFLIYFQGNSAPDKSGLPSDRFSAERTGGSVSTLTIQRTQQEDSAVYLCASSLGEYGYTFGSGTRLTVV.

This chain uses TRBV6-6 with TRBJ1-5; 7 positions agree with TRBD1. Trimming removed 5 bases from V and 0 bases from J; junction bases left unmatched: 7. The germline V gene encodes CDR1 MNHNY and CDR2 SVGAGI (reference sequence). The CDR3 runs to 16 residues. CDR3 sequence reads: CASSTTGRYSNQPQHF. The DNA for the CDR3 is TGTGCCAGCAGTACGACAGGGCGCTATAGCAATCAGCCCCAGCATTTT.

This chain links TRBV6-5 with TRBJ2-1; 12 positions match TRBD2. This CDR3 has 15 residues. The junction had 8 bases not matched to a gene; V was cut back by 6 bases and J by 8 bases. The germline CDR1 and CDR2 sequences are MNHEY and SVGAGI. The CDR3 nucleotides read TGTGCCAGCAGGGAGACTAGCGGGGGTTTATATGAGCAGTTCTTC. This gives the protein CASRETSGGLYEQFF.

The chain has TRBV2 and TRBJ1-3; D gene ambiguous. CDR3 length: 17 amino acids. CDR1 and CDR2 from the germline V gene are SNHLY and FYNNEI. V was trimmed by 0 bases and J by 0 bases, leaving 12 bases between them. The chain's CDR3 is CASSEALGLISGNTIYF. The DNA for the CDR3 is TGTGCCAGCAGTGAAGCGCTTGGCCTTATCTCTGGAAACACCATATATTTT.

This chain connects TRBV27 to TRBJ2-6, with D uncertain. The CDR3 consists of 13 residues. Germline V gene lookup returns CDR1 MNHEY and CDR2 SMNVEV (reference sequence). Trimming removed 3 bases from V and 2 bases from J, with 2 bases in between. Here the CDR3 DNA reads TGTGCCAGCAGTTTCGCTGGGGCCAACGTCCTGACTTTC. It codes for CASSFAGANVLTF. Variable domain in full (rest from reference TRBV27 and TRBJ2-6): EAQVTQNPRYLITVTGKKLTVTCSQNMNHEYMSWYRQDPGLGLRQIYYSMNVEVTDKGDVPEGYKVSRKEKRNFPLILESPSPNQTSLYFCASSFAGANVLTFGAGSRLTVL.

The CDR3 DNA is TGTGCCAGCTCACCACCGGGTAGCCCTAGGGGAGATACGCAGTATTTT. Protein product: CASSPPGSPRGDTQYF. The rearrangement joins TRBV18 to TRBJ2-3; D may be TRBD1 (5 bases). V gave up 0 bases and J gave up 5 bases, with 15 bases separating them. This CDR3 has 16 residues. Looked up from germline, CDR1 is KGHSH and CDR2 is LQKENI. Together with reference TRBV18 and TRBJ2-3, the CDR3 gives the full variable domain: NAGVMQNPRHLVRRRGQEARLRCSPMKGHSHVYWYRQLPEEGLKFMVYLQKENIIDESGMPKERFSAEFPKEGPSILRIQQVVRGDSAAYFCASSPPGSPRGDTQYFGPGTRLTVL.

J is TRBJ2-7 and V is TRBV2; 8 nucleotides match TRBD2. V lost 5 bases, J lost 2 bases, and 11 bases stayed unmatched. The CDR3 sequence is 16 residues long. Germline values: CDR1 SNHLY, CDR2 FYNNEI. The CDR3 DNA sequence: TGTGCCAGCAGTCTTTCCGGGGGGGCGGGAGCCTACGAGCAGTACTTC. It yields the protein CASSLSGGAGAYEQYF.